This entry is about one T cell receptor (beta chain). The antigen is undetermined. Germline V gene data show CDR1 as SGHDT and CDR2 as YYEEEE. The CDR3 is 16 amino acids. V lost 5 bases and J lost 0, with 12 bases in between. Profiling relied on immunoSEQ multiplex PCR, and the TCRdb table lists in-frame clones only, not all of them. Of about 66,000 clones in the sample, 74% were seen once. The data originate from a study of vaccination effects on CD4 cells after COVID-19. Scientists isolated CD4+ T cells after a roughly 9-day culture period ended. Two doses of either BNT162b2 or mRNA-1273 were given to each participant. Negative nucleocapsid antibody tests before and after vaccination confirmed no previous SARS-CoV-2 infection.

The V and J genes are TRBV5-6 and TRBJ1-6; D is unclear. The TCR originated in a human donor who received a COVID-19 vaccine. The source was CD4+ T cells from PBMCs cultured without peptide, collected after COVID-19 vaccination. DNA of the CDR3: TGTGCCAGCAGGGGTTCTCTCAACTCCTATAATTCACCCCTCCACTTT. Its protein is CASRGSLNSYNSPLHF.